This TCR beta chain was recovered during a study of beta chain features in type 1 diabetes. For the study at large: All samples yielded roughly 110 million examined sorted cells.

Study conclusions and caveats: Moderate but significant shortening of TCRB CDR3s was recorded in all four CD4+ subsets from Type 1 diabetes patients. Naive, central memory and regulatory TCRB repertoires appeared more similar among patients than healthy donors.

This clone was seen a few times. Its antigen is not known. Germline lookup yields CDR1 SGHDT and CDR2 YYEEEE. V was clipped by 1 base and J by 0 bases, with 8 bases between them. The CDR3 runs to 14 residues. cDNA synthesis used the whole RNA isolate, giving expressed TCRB sequences. It was found that naive, central memory and regulatory T cell samples averaged about 3.5 million reads. TCRdb keeps only in-frame clones here, not all; method: immunoSEQ multiplex PCR. Seen here are over 600,000 clones, around an eighth observed once, and the top ten hold about 0.11%. This chain links TRBV5-6 with TRBJ2-7; D might be TRBD1 (5 bases). Source material: naive CD4+ T cells from blood. This sequence originates from a man aged 30-40 years with type 1 diabetes. The CDR3 sequence: CASSLTGPSYEQYF. CDR3 in DNA: TGTGCCAGCAGCTTGACAGGTCCCTCCTACGAGCAGTACTTC. Based on the CDR3 plus reference TRBV5-6 and TRBJ2-7, the full variable domain is DAGVTQSPTHLIKTRGQQVTLRCSPKSGHDTVSWYQQALGQGPQFIFQYYEEEERQRGNFPDRFSGHQFPNYSSELNVNALLLGDSALYLCASSLTGPSYEQYFGPGTRLTVT.